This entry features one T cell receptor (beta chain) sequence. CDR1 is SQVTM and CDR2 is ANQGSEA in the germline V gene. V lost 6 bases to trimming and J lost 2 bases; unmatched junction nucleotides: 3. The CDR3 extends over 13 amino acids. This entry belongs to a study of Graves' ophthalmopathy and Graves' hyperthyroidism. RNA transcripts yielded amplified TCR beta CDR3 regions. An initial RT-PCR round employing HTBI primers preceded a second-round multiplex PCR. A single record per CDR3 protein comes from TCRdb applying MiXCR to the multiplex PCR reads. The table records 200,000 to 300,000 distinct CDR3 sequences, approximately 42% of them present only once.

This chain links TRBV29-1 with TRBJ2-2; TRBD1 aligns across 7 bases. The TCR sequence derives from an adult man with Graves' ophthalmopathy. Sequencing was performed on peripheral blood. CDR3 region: CSVDRDNTGELFF. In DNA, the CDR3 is TGCAGCGTAGACAGGGATAACACCGGGGAGCTGTTTTTT.